Below are 8 T cell receptor beta chains sequenced from a single sample in a study of spatial heterogeneity in lung cancer. TCRdb recomputed calls from the 5' RACE reads with MiXCR, one row per CDR3 protein. The sample yields 35,000 to 45,000 distinct CDR3 sequences, approximately 8% seen once. Time point noted: blood at routine non-recurrence follow-up after resection. The source was PBMCs, collected at follow-up. The receptors originated from a male donor with early-stage non-small cell lung cancer.

The chain recombines TRBV5-6 with TRBJ1-1; D gene uncertain. The CDR3 is made up of 12 amino acids. Germline CDR1 reads SGHDT; CDR2 reads YYEEEE. Trimming stripped 0 bases from V and 6 bases from J, with 6 bases between. DNA for the CDR3: TGTGCCAGCAGCTTGGGTGATGCTGAAGCTTTCTTT. Its protein product is CASSLGDAEAFF.

This clonotype showed up many times. CDR3 in DNA: TGTGCCAGCAGCCTATCAGGGGGAGACACCGGGGAGCTGTTTTTT. It is translated as CASSLSGGDTGELFF. The chain has TRBV11-3 and TRBJ2-2; 7 bases are shared with TRBD1. The V and J ends lost 5 bases and 3 bases, in that order; junction bases with no gene match: 6. This CDR3 comprises 15 residues. Looked up from germline, CDR1 is SGHNT and CDR2 is YENEEA.

This clonotype was recorded at least ten times. The V call is TRBV2, the J call TRBJ1-5, with a possible D match to TRBD1 (6 bases). The V gene's germline CDR1 is SNHLY and CDR2 FYNNEI. The CDR3 sequence is 14 residues long. Trimming removed 1 base at V and 4 bases at J, with 8 bases between. The CDR3 sequence is CASSEDRVNQPQHF. In nucleotides, the CDR3 is TGTGCCAGCAGTGAAGACAGGGTGAATCAGCCCCAGCATTTT.

This clonotype is medium-sized (0.01 to 0.1%) by share. This sequence joins TRBV7-2 and TRBJ1-5; 10 bases align to TRBD1. This CDR3 has 16 residues. V lost 4 bases and J lost 6; bases outside the gene matches: 9. Germline CDR1 SGHTA, CDR2 FQGNSA. The CDR3 here is CASSWDSGTGVQPQHF. DNA for the CDR3: TGTGCCAGCAGCTGGGACTCCGGGACAGGGGTTCAGCCCCAGCATTTT.

This clonotype was observed many times. The rearrangement uses TRBV18 and TRBJ2-3, with 9 bases lining up with TRBD2. Germline V gene lookup returns CDR1 KGHSH and CDR2 LQKENI. The V segment lost 1 base and the J segment 7 bases; nucleotides outside the gene matches: 9. This CDR3 has 16 amino acids. CDR3 amino acids: CASSPRLSGGSYTQYF. The CDR3 nucleotides read TGTGCCAGCTCACCACGGTTAAGCGGGGGGTCATATACGCAGTATTTT.

At least ten counts were recorded for this clonotype. The rearrangement uses TRBV27 and TRBJ1-4; D unclear. Trimming removed 0 bases from V and 0 bases from J, with 14 bases in between. The CDR3 totals 18 residues. CDR1 and CDR2 from the germline V gene are MNHEY and SMNVEV (reference sequence). CDR3: CASSLSSSRRPTNEKLFF. The CDR3 DNA follows: TGTGCCAGCAGTTTATCATCGAGCAGAAGACCAACTAATGAAAAACTGTTTTTT.

In its sample, this clonotype was seen many times. The rearrangement joins TRBV6-6 to TRBJ2-5, with 13 bases that match TRBD2. The CDR3 runs to 17 residues. Germline V lookup: CDR1 MNHNY, CDR2 SVGAGI (reference sequence). Losses at the gene ends were 6 bases for V and 1 base for J; bases not matched to a gene: 8. As DNA, the CDR3 is TGTGCCAGCAGCCTATTGAGACTAGCGGGGGGCCAAGAGACCCAGTACTTC. Encoded protein: CASSLLRLAGGQETQYF.

This clonotype was seen repeatedly, ten times or more. This chain links TRBV11-2 with TRBJ2-3; 11 bases align to TRBD2. Trimming took 3 bases from V and 6 from J; bases not matched to a gene: 5. Germline loops: CDR1 SGHAT, CDR2 FQNNGV. CDR3 length equals 15 residues. The CDR3 sequence is CASSFTSGGRDTQYF. CDR3 DNA: TGTGCCAGCAGCTTCACTAGCGGGGGACGTGATACGCAGTATTTT.